One and the same sample provided the 6 T cell receptor beta chains below, sequenced in a study of CD8+ T cells in alopecia areata. Sequencing used cDNA as its template, made by extracting RNA and reverse transcribing it. Method: immunoSEQ multiplex PCR; TCRdb's copy keeps in-frame clones and lacks some. The sample contains tens of thousands of clones, about two thirds of which appear only once. Documented treatment: oral pan-JAK inhibitor, 5-10 mg twice daily. This material consisted of CD8+ T cells sorted from blood, taken at week 4, from a patient treated with tofacitinib. The receptors originated from a human donor with alopecia areata.

The J gene is TRBJ1-1, the V gene TRBV29-1, with D unclear. CDR1 is SQVTM and CDR2 is ANQGSEA in the germline V gene. The CDR3 extends over 12 amino acids. Trimming took 1 base from V and 4 from J, leaving 7 bases between them. CDR3 sequence reads: CSVEGASTEAFF. The CDR3 DNA reads as TGCAGCGTTGAAGGGGCGAGCACTGAAGCTTTCTTT.

This clone was counted only a few times. The chain carries TRBV6-5 and TRBJ1-1; D not resolved. Trimming stripped 4 bases from V and 0 bases from J, with 9 bases between. This CDR3 spans 14 amino acids. CDR1 is MNHEY, CDR2 SVGAGI, per germline. The CDR3 sequence: CASSSGRMNTEAFF. Written as DNA, the CDR3 is TGTGCCAGCAGTTCCGGGCGGATGAACACTGAAGCTTTCTTT.

This sequence joins TRBV19 and TRBJ1-5; TRBD1 matches 8 bases. The CDR3 length is 16 residues. Germline V gene sequence: CDR1 LNHDA, CDR2 SQIVND (reference sequence). V gave up 5 bases and J gave up 3 bases; unmatched junction bases: 9. CDR3 in amino acids: CASSSPLDRVNQPQHF. The CDR3 nucleotides read TGTGCCAGTAGTTCCCCTCTGGACAGGGTCAATCAGCCCCAGCATTTT. The variable domain in full, with the rest retrieved from reference TRBV19 and TRBJ1-5, is DGGITQSPKYLFRKEGQNVTLSCEQNLNHDAMYWYRQDPGQGLRLIYYSQIVNDFQKGDIAEGYSVSREKKESFPLTVTSAQKNPTAFYLCASSSPLDRVNQPQHFGDGTRLSIL.

This clone is categorized as medium-sized. V gene TRBV4-3 combines with J gene TRBJ1-4; D gene uncertain. The CDR3 contains 16 residues. Trimming took 2 bases from V and 8 from J, leaving 18 bases between them. Germline values: CDR1 LGHNA, CDR2 YSLEER. The CDR3 region is CASSQILGRGREKLFF. In DNA, the CDR3 is TGCGCCAGCAGCCAAATCCTCGGGCGCGGACGGGAAAAACTGTTTTTT.

The chain combines TRBV29-1 with TRBJ2-7; no definite D call. CDR1 and CDR2 (germline): SQVTM, ANQGSEA. The CDR3 contains 14 residues. Trimming left V 8 bases short and J 2 bases short, with 19 bases between. The CDR3, as DNA: TGCAGCTTCATCGGGCCCGAGACCCCCTACGAGCAGTACTTC. The encoded protein is CSFIGPETPYEQYF.

This clone was counted once. The rearrangement links TRBV27 to TRBJ1-5, with a weak D call TRBD1 (5 bases). This CDR3 contains 19 residues. V was clipped by 5 bases and J by 5 bases, with 28 bases between them. Germline CDR1 is MNHEY and CDR2 is SMNVEV (reference sequence). The CDR3, as DNA: TGTGCCAGCAGTCCCGGCCCCATCGACACAACCCTGGGGGATCAGCCCCAGCATTTT. Translating gives CASSPGPIDTTLGDQPQHF.